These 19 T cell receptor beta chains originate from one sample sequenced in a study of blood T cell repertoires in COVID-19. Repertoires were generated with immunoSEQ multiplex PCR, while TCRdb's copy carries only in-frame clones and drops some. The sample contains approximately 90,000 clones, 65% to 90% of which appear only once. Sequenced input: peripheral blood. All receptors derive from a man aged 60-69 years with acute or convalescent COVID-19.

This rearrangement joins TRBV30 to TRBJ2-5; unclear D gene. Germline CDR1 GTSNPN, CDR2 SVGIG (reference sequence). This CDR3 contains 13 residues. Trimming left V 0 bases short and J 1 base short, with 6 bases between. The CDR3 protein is CAWSVAIQETQYF. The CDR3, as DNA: TGTGCCTGGAGTGTTGCGATCCAAGAGACCCAGTACTTC.

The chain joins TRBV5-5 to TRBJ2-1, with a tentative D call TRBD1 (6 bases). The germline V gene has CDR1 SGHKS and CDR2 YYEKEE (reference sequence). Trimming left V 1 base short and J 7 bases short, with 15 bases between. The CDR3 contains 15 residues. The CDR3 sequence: CASSLRDNLWNEQFF. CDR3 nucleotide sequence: TGTGCCAGCAGCTTGAGGGACAACCTGTGGAATGAGCAGTTCTTC.

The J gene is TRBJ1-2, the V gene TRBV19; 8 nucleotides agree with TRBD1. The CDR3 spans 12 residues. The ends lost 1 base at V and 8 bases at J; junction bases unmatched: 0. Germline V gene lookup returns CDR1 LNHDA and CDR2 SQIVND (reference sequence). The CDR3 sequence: CASSIGDRGYTF. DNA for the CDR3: TGTGCCAGTAGTATAGGGGACAGGGGCTACACCTTC.

The CDR3 protein is CASSSTGPYGYTF. As DNA, the CDR3 is TGCGCCAGCAGCTCAACAGGTCCCTATGGCTACACCTTC. The chain joins TRBV5-1 to TRBJ1-2, with D tentatively TRBD1 (5 bases). V shed 3 bases and J shed 4 bases, with 10 bases lying between them. Germline lookup yields CDR1 SGHRS and CDR2 YFSETQ. The CDR3 contains 13 residues. The full variable domain, completed using reference TRBV5-1 and TRBJ1-2, is KAGVTQTPRYLIKTRGQQVTLSCSPISGHRSVSWYQQTPGQGLQFLFEYFSETQRNKGNFPGRFSGRQFSNSRSEMNVSTLELGDSALYLCASSSTGPYGYTFGSGTRLTVV.

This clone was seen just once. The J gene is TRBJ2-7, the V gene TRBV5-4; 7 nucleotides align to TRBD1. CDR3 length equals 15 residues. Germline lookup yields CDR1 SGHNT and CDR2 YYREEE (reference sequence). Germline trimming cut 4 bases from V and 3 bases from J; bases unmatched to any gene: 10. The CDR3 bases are TGTGCCAGCAGCATCCAACCGGGACAGCACTACGAGCAGTACTTC. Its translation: CASSIQPGQHYEQYF.

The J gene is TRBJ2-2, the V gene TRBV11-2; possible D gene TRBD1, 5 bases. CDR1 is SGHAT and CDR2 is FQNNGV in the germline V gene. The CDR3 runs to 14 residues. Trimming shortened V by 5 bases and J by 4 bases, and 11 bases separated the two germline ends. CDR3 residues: CASSPQGFTGELFF. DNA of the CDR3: TGTGCCAGCAGCCCCCAGGGTTTCACCGGGGAGCTGTTTTTT.

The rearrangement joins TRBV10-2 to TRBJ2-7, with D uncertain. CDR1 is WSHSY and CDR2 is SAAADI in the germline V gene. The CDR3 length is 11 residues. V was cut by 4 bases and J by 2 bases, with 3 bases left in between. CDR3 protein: CASSATYEQYF. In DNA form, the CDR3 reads TGCGCCAGCAGTGCTACCTACGAGCAGTACTTC.

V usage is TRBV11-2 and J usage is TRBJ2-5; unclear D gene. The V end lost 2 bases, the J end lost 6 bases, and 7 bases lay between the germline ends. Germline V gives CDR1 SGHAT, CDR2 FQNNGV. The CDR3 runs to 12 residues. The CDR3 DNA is TGTGCCAGCAGCTTAATGCACAAGACCCAGTACTTC. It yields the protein CASSLMHKTQYF.

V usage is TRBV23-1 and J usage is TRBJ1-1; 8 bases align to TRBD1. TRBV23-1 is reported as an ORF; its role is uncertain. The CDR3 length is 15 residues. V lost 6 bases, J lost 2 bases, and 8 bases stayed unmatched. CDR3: CASSHRTGNNTEAFF. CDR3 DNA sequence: TGCGCCAGCAGCCATAGGACAGGGAATAACACTGAAGCTTTCTTT.

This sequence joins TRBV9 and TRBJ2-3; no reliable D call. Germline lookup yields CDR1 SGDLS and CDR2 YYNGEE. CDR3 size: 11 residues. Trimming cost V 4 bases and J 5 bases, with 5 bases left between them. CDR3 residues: CASSFRDTQYF. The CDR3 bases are TGTGCCAGCAGCTTCCGAGATACGCAGTATTTT. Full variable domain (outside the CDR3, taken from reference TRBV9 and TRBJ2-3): DSGVTQTPKHLITATGQRVTLRCSPRSGDLSVYWYQQSLDQGLQFLIQYYNGEERAKGNILERFSAQQFPDLHSELNLSSLELGDSALYFCASSFRDTQYFGPGTRLTVL.

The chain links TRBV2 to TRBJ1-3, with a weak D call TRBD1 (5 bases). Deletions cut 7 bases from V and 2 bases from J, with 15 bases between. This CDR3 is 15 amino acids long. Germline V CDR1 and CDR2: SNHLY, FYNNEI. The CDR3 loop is CASTREGGTGNTIYF. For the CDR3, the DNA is TGTGCCAGCACCAGGGAGGGAGGGACTGGAAACACCATATATTTT.

CDR3 nucleotide sequence: TGTGCCAGCAGCTTAGCCGCGAGGGAGGAGACCCAGTACTTC. It is translated as CASSLAAREETQYF. The chain carries TRBV7-6 and TRBJ2-5; tentative D call: TRBD2 (5 bases). The ends were cut back, 0 bases at V and 5 bases at J, with 10 bases in the middle. The CDR3 has 14 amino acids. In germline, CDR1 is SGHVS, CDR2 FNYEAQ. Based on the CDR3 plus reference TRBV7-6 and TRBJ2-5, the full variable domain is GAGVSQSPRYKVTKRGQDVALRCDPISGHVSLYWYRQALGQGPEFLTYFNYEAQQDKSGLPNDRFSAERPEGSISTLTIQRTEQRDSAMYRCASSLAAREETQYFGPGTRLLVL.

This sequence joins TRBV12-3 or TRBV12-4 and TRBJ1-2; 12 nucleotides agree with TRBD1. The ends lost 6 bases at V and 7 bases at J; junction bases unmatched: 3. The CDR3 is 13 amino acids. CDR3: CASRGQGARGYTF. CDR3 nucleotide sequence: TGTGCCAGCAGGGGACAGGGGGCGCGTGGCTACACCTTC.

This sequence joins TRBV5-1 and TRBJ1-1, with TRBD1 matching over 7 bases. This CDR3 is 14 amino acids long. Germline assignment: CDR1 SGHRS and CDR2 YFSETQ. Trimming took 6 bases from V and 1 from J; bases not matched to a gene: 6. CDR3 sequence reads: CASTKGTANTEAFF. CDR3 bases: TGCGCCAGCACCAAAGGGACAGCGAACACTGAAGCTTTCTTT.

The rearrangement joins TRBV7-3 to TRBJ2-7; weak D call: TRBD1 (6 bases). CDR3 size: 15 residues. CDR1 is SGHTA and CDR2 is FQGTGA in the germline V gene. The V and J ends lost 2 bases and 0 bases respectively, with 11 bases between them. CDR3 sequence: CASSLQGGGSYEQYF. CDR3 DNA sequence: TGTGCCAGCAGCTTACAAGGGGGTGGCTCCTACGAGCAGTACTTC.

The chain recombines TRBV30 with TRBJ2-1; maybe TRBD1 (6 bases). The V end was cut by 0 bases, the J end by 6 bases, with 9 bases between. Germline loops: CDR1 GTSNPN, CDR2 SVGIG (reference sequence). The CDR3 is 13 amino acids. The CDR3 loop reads CAWSVQGPNEQFF. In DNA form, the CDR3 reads TGTGCCTGGAGTGTTCAGGGGCCCAATGAGCAGTTCTTC. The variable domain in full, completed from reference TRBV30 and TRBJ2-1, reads SQTIHQWPATLVQPVGSPLSLECTVEGTSNPNLYWYRQAAGRGLQLLFYSVGIGQISSEVPQNLSASRPQDRQFILSSKKLLLSDSGFYLCAWSVQGPNEQFFGPGTRLTVL.

The CDR3 coding sequence is TGCGCCAGCAGCCAAGCACCGCAGGGAAGGGGTCAGCCCCAGCATTTT. Encoded protein: CASSQAPQGRGQPQHF. The genes are TRBV4-1 and TRBJ1-5; a possible D gene is TRBD1 (5 bases). The V gene lost 1 base and the J gene lost 6 bases, with 16 bases spanning the gap. CDR3 length: 16 amino acids. The germline gives CDR1 MGHRA, CDR2 YSYEKL.

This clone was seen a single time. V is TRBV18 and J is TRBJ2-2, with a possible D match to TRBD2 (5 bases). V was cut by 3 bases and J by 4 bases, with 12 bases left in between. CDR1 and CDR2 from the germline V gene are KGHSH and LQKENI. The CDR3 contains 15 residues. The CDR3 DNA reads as TGTGCCAGCTCACCCGAGAGGGTCGGCACCGGGGAGCTGTTTTTT. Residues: CASSPERVGTGELFF.

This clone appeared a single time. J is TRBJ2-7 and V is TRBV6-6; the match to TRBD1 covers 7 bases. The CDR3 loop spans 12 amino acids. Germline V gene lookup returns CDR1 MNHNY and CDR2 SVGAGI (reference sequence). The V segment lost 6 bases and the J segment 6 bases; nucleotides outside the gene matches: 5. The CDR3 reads CASSSTGAEQYF. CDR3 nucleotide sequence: TGTGCCAGCAGCTCTACAGGGGCCGAGCAGTACTTC.